This record looks at one TCR beta chain sequence and its context. A much larger clone lies a single base off, so this may be a read error. The source of the sample is a study of blood T cell repertoires in COVID-19. Study background: Samples taken during acute and convalescent COVID-19 were collected in the United States, Italy and Spain. From T cells, B-cell-depleted T cells, or PBMCs came the material, which was cDNA or gDNA.

This table comes from immunoSEQ multiplex PCR, and its TCRdb copy is limited to in-frame clones, with some not included. This table holds under 400,000 clones, almost 90% found once. J lost 3 bases, V lost 6 bases, and 3 bases had no gene match. The CDR3 runs 13 residues. Per the germline V gene, CDR1 is MNHEY and CDR2 is SMNVEV (reference sequence). The V and J genes are TRBV27 and TRBJ1-1, with TRBD1 matching over 8 bases. Material for sequencing was peripheral blood. The clonotype originates from a man younger than 35 with active or convalescent COVID-19. CDR3 sequence: CASRPQGDTEAFF. The CDR3 DNA is TGTGCCAGCAGACCACAGGGGGACACTGAAGCTTTCTTT.